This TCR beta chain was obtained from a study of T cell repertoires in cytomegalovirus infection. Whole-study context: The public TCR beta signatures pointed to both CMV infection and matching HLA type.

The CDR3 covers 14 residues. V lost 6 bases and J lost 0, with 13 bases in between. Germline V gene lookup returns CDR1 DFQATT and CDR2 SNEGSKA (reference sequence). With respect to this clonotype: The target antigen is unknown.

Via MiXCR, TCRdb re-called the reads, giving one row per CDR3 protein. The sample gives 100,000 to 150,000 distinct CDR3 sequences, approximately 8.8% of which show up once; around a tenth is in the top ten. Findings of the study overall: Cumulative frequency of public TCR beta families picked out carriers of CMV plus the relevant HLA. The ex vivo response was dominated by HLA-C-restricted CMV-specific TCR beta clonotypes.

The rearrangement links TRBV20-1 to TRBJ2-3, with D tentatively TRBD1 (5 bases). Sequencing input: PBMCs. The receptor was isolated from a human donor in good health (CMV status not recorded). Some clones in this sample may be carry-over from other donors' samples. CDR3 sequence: CSAETGASTDTQYF. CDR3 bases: TGCAGTGCGGAAACAGGTGCTAGCACAGATACGCAGTATTTT.